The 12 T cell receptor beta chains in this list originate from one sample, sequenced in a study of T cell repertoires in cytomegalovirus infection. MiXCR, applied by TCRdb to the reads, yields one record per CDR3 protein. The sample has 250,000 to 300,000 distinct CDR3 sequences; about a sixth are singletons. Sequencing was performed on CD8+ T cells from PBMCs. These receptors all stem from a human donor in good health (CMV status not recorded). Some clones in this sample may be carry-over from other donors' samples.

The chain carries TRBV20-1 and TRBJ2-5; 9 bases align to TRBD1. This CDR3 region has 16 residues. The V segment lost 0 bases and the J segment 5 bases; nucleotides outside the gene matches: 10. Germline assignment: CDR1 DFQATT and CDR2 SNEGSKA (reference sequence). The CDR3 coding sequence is TGCAGTGCTAGAGATGCGGGACAGGGCCTCGAGGAGACCCAGTACTTC. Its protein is CSARDAGQGLEETQYF.

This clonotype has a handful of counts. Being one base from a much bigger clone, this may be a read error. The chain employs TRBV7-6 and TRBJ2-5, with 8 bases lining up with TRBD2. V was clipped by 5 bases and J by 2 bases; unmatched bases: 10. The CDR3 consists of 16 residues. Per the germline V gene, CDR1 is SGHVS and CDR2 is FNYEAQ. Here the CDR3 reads CASSLQGGGPQETQYF. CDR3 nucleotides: TGTGCCAGCAGCCTCCAGGGCGGGGGGCCGCAAGAGACCCAGTACTTC. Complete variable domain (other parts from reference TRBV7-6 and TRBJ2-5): GAGVSQSPRYKVTKRGQDVALRCDPISGHVSLYWYRQALGQGPEFLTYFNYEAQQDKSGLPNDRFSAERPEGSISTLTIQRTEQRDSAMYRCASSLQGGGPQETQYFGPGTRLLVL.

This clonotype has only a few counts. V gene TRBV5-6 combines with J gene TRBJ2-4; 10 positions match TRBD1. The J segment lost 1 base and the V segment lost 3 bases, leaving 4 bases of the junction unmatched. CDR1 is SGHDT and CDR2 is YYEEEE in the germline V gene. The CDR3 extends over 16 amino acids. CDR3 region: CASSWGTGVAKNIQYF. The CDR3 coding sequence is TGTGCCAGCAGCTGGGGGACAGGGGTGGCCAAAAACATTCAGTACTTC.

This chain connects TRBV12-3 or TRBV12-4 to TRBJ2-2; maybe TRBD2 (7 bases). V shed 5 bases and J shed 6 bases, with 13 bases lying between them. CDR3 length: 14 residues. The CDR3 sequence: CASSAGASPGELFF. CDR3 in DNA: TGTGCCAGCAGTGCGGGGGCATCCCCCGGGGAGCTGTTTTTT.

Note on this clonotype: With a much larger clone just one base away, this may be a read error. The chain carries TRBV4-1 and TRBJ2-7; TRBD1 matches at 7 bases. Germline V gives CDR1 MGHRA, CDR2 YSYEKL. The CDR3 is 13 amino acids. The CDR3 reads CTSSQGVGYEQYF. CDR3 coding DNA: TGCACCAGCAGCCAGGGGGTTGGTTACGAGCAGTACTTC.

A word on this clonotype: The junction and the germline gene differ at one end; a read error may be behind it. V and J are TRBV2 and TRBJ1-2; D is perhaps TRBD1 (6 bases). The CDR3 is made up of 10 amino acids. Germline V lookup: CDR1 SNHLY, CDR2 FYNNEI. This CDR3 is CASSGRTVIF. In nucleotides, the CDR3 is TGTGCCAGCAGTGGCAGGACAGTTATCTTC.

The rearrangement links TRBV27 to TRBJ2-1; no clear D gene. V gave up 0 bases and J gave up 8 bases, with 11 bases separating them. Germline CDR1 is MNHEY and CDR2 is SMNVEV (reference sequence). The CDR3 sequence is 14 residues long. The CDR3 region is CASSLSEVHDEQFF. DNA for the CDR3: TGTGCCAGCAGTTTATCTGAGGTTCACGATGAGCAGTTCTTC.

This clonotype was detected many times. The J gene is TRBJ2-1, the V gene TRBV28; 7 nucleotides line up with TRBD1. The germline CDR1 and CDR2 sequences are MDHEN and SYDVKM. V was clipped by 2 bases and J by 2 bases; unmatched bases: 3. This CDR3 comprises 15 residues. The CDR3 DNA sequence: TGTGCCAGCAGTTTACAACAGGGGACCTACAATGAGCAGTTCTTC. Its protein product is CASSLQQGTYNEQFF.

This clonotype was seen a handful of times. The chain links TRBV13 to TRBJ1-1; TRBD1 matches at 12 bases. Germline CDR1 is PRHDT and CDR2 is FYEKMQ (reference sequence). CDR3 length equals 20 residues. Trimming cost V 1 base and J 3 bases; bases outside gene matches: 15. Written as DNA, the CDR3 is TGTGCCAGCAGCTTAGACCCGTGGACCCGGGACAGGGGGCGAGACACTGAAGCTTTCTTT. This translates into CASSLDPWTRDRGRDTEAFF. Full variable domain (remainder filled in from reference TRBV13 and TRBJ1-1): AAGVIQSPRHLIKEKRETATLKCYPIPRHDTVYWYQQGPGQDPQFLISFYEKMQSDKGSIPDRFSAQQFSDYHSELNMSSLELGDSALYFCASSLDPWTRDRGRDTEAFFGQGTRLTVV.

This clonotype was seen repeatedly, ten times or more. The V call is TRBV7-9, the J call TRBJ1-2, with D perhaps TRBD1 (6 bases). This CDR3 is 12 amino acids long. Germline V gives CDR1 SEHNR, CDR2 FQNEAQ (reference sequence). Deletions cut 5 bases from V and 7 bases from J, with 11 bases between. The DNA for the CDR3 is TGTGCCAGCAGCATAACAGGGTCTGGCTACACCTTC. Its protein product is CASSITGSGYTF.

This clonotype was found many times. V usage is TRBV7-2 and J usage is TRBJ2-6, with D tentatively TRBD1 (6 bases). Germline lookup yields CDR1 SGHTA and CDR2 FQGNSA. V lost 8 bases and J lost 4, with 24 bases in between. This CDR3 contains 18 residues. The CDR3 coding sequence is TGTGCCAGCCCACTCTCCGGGACACCATGGGGAGGGGCCAACGTCCTGACTTTC. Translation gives CASPLSGTPWGGANVLTF. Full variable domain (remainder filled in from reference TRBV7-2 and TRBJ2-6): GAGVSQSPSNKVTEKGKDVELRCDPISGHTALYWYRQSLGQGLEFLIYFQGNSAPDKSGLPSDRFSAERTGGSVSTLTIQRTQQEDSAVYLCASPLSGTPWGGANVLTFGAGSRLTVL.

This CDR3 reads CASSAGIVSTDTQYF. In nucleotides, the CDR3 is TGTGCCAGCAGCGCTGGGATTGTGAGCACAGATACGCAGTATTTT. The chain has TRBV9 and TRBJ2-3, with no clear D. Trimming cost V 3 bases and J 0 bases, with 11 bases left between them. Germline V gene lookup returns CDR1 SGDLS and CDR2 YYNGEE. The CDR3 contains 15 residues.